This T cell receptor (beta chain) was observed in a study of technical replicates of blood from a few donors. Libraries were prepared by immunoSEQ multiplex PCR; TCRdb keeps only in-frame clonotypes and omits some of them. This table holds fewer than 20,000 clones, about nine tenths found once. This CDR3 comprises 14 residues. The germline gives CDR1 MNHEY, CDR2 SMNVEV (reference sequence). Trimming at V came to 6 bases and at J to 7 bases, leaving 6 bases not matched to a gene. Sequenced input: PBMCs. The chain employs TRBV27 and TRBJ2-1, with TRBD2 matching 10 bases. The sequence derives from a human donor in good health. CDR3 nucleotides: TGTGCCAGCAGGAAGATAGCGGGAGGTAATGAGCAGTTCTTC. Translating it yields CASRKIAGGNEQFF.